The clone carrying this T cell receptor beta chain was seen only once. Its antigen remains unknown. This sample was taken from a study of cytotoxic CD8 clonotypes in ibrutinib-treated CLL. About the research overall: Included were 10 to 12 relapsed/refractory and about 15 treatment-naive patients, of whom approximately 17 were IGHV unmutated.

Germline lookup yields CDR1 MDHEN and CDR2 SYDVKM. CDR3 size: 18 residues. Trimming pared 5 bases from V and 4 bases from J, leaving 23 bases between. Overall study findings and caveats: Researchers report that baseline clonality outpaced age-matched healthy donors and tracked circulating CD8+ T-cell counts. An increase in clonality occurred at ibrutinib response, followed by a return toward baseline at progression.

Sequenced by immunoSEQ multiplex PCR; TCRdb stores in-frame clones only, minus some. The table shows some 200,000 clones, with about four fifths occurring only once. The sequenced sample was PBMCs, obtained after 12 months of ibrutinib treatment. The receptor was isolated from a human donor with chronic lymphocytic leukemia. The chain joins TRBV28 to TRBJ2-2, with D perhaps being TRBD1 or TRBD2 (6 bases each). CDR3 DNA: TGTGCCAGCAGTCAATACTGGGGGGCAGGTGAATCCACCGGGGAGCTGTTTTTT. This translates into CASSQYWGAGESTGELFF.